Listed below are T cell receptor beta chains from one sample, sequenced in a study of OX40 agonist ivuxolimab in advanced cancers. This table comes from immunoSEQ multiplex PCR, and its TCRdb copy is limited to in-frame clones, with some not included. The sample lists some 62,000 clones, under 95% occurring once. The sample here was CD4+ or CD8+ T cells sorted from blood, taken in a trial of the OX40 agonist ivuxolimab. The receptors derive from an adult with an advanced solid tumor such as melanoma, head and neck, liver or kidney cancer. CDR3s include the opening cysteine and the closing phenylalanine or tryptophan. The order of the fields is J gene, clone size, D gene, V gene, CDR3 DNA, CDR3 protein. A D gene is named only where the DNA matches it firmly. Clone size is stated in some rows and not others, as once, few, many or a class when expanded.

TRBJ2-7 | NA | NA | TRBV5-5 | TGTGCCAGCAGCTTGAACTCGTACGAGCAGTACTTC | CASSLNSYEQYF
TRBJ1-5 | NA | NA | TRBV19 | TGTGCCAGTAGTGGACGGGGAGGCGTCGATCAGCCCCAGCATTTT | CASSGRGGVDQPQHF
TRBJ1-6 | NA | NA | TRBV9 | TGTGCCAGCAGCGTAGGACGGGCCCCTTATTCACCCCTCCACTTT | CASSVGRAPYSPLHF
TRBJ2-7 | NA | TRBD1 | TRBV13 | TGTGCCAGCAGCTTGACAGGGCCCCGGGACGAGCAGTACTTC | CASSLTGPRDEQYF
TRBJ2-7 | once | NA | TRBV7-3 | TGTGCCAGCAGCTTGGGACTCCGTGCCTACGAGCAGTACTTC | CASSLGLRAYEQYF
TRBJ1-2 | NA | NA | TRBV6-1 | TGTGCCATCACGGACAACTATGGCTACACCTTC | CAITDNYGYTF
TRBJ2-2 | NA | NA | TRBV5-4 | TGTGCCAGCAGCTTCTCCGGGGAGCTGTTTTTT | CASSFSGELFF
TRBJ2-3 | NA | TRBD2 | TRBV6-5 | TGTGCCAGCAGTTGGACTAGCGGGGTTGGCACAGATACGCAGTATTTT | CASSWTSGVGTDTQYF
TRBJ1-5 | NA | NA | TRBV6-1 | TGTGCCAGCAGTGGCCCCTCCATCGGGGGCAGCAATCAGCCCCAGCATTTT | CASSGPSIGGSNQPQHF
TRBJ2-1 | NA | TRBD2 | TRBV5-1 | TGCGCCAGCAGCAATACCGGGACTAGCGGGAGGGTTTCCTACAATGAGCAGTTCTTC | CASSNTGTSGRVSYNEQFF
TRBJ1-1 | NA | NA | TRBV6-1 | TGTGCCAGCAGACCCAGGGCGGGGCAAACTGAAGCTTTCTTT | CASRPRAGQTEAFF
TRBJ2-7 | NA | TRBD1 | TRBV6-5 | TGTGCCAGCACCTCAGGGACAGGCTACGAGCAGTACTTC | CASTSGTGYEQYF
TRBJ1-5 | NA | NA | TRBV6-1 | TGTGCCAGCGGTGTCCCCGGGCAGCCCCAGCATTTT | CASGVPGQPQHF
TRBJ1-2 | NA | NA | TRBV18 | TGTGCCAGCTCACCAAGCATTGACCGGGACCACTACACCTTC | CASSPSIDRDHYTF
TRBJ1-6 | NA | NA | TRBV6-5 | TGTGCCAGCAGTTACACACCTGGGAATTCACCCCTCCACTTT | CASSYTPGNSPLHF
TRBJ2-5 | NA | TRBD2 | TRBV27 | TGTGCCAGCAGTTTTCTGGCCAGCGGGGGGCGGGAGACCCAGTACTTC | CASSFLASGGRETQYF
TRBJ1-5 | NA | NA | TRBV27 | TGTGCCAGCCACCGTCCCCAGGGTTATCAGCCCCAGCATTTT | CASHRPQGYQPQHF
TRBJ1-4 | once | NA | TRBV11-2 | TGTGCCAGCAGCTTTCGGGGTACCCCTCCTGATGAAAAACTGTTTTTT | CASSFRGTPPDEKLFF
TRBJ2-2 | NA | TRBD1 | TRBV13 | TGTGCCAGCAGCTTGGCCGGGACAGGGGTTTCCGGGGAGCTGTTTTTT | CASSLAGTGVSGELFF
TRBJ2-3 | medium-sized | NA | TRBV7-3 | TGTGCCAGCAGCTCACAAGGGGGGAGCACAGATACGCAGTATTTT | CASSSQGGSTDTQYF
TRBJ1-3 | NA | TRBD1 | TRBV6-6 | TGTGCCTGTCAGACAGGGTCTGGAAACACCATATATTTT | CACQTGSGNTIYF
TRBJ1-1 | NA | TRBD1 | TRBV6-1 | TGTGCCAGCAGCCCTAGGACAGGGGAGAACACTGAAGCTTTCTTT | CASSPRTGENTEAFF
TRBJ2-3 | few | TRBD2 | TRBV7-9 | TGTGCCAGCAGCGGGGGGACTATCACAGATACGCAGTATTTT | CASSGGTITDTQYF
TRBJ1-1 | few | NA | TRBV5-4 | TGTGCCAGCAGCTTGGGAAGGACGAACACTGAAGCTTTCTTT | CASSLGRTNTEAFF
TRBJ1-6 | NA | TRBD1 | TRBV11-3 | TGTGCCAGCAGTCCGACAGGGGGCGATTCACCCCTCCACTTT | CASSPTGGDSPLHF
TRBJ2-7 | NA | TRBD2 | TRBV2 | TGTGCCAGCAGTGAACTAGCGGGAGGGTACGAGCAGTACTTC | CASSELAGGYEQYF
TRBJ2-3 | once | TRBD2 | TRBV10-1 | TGCGCCAGCAGTGTTGGCGGGAGCAACGATACGCAGTATTTT | CASSVGGSNDTQYF
TRBJ2-7 | NA | TRBD1 | TRBV27 | TGTGCCAGCAGTTTACAGCAGGGGGCGTCCTACGAGCAGTACTTC | CASSLQQGASYEQYF
TRBJ2-7 | NA | TRBD1 | TRBV5-4 | TGTGCCAGCAGCCCATCACCAACCGGGACAGGGGCCTACGAGCAGTACTTC | CASSPSPTGTGAYEQYF
TRBJ2-5 | once | NA | TRBV19 | TGTGCCAGTAGCGGGGGGCGGCAAGAGACCCAGTACTTC | CASSGGRQETQYF
TRBJ1-5 | NA | NA | TRBV6-1 | TGTGCCAGCAGTGGTACCCGGTGGAGCAATCAGCCCCAGCATTTT | CASSGTRWSNQPQHF
TRBJ2-1 | NA | NA | TRBV7-6 | TGTGCCAGCAGCTTAGCCTCAGAAAACTACAATGAGCAGTTCTTC | CASSLASENYNEQFF
TRBJ1-2 | NA | TRBD1 | TRBV6-6 | TGTGCCAGCAGTTACTCGGGACAGGGGGCAAGTGGCTACACCTTC | CASSYSGQGASGYTF
TRBJ1-4 | NA | NA | TRBV7-2 | TGTGCCAGCAGCTTAGCGGGCAGGGAGTATGAAAAACTGTTTTTT | CASSLAGREYEKLFF
TRBJ1-5 | NA | NA | TRBV5-6 | TGTGCCAGCAGCCAAGACGGAAGGGGCAATCAGCCCCAGCATTTT | CASSQDGRGNQPQHF
TRBJ2-1 | NA | NA | TRBV5-6 | TGTGCCAGCAGCTTGGCCGCGGTTCGAGAGCAGTTCTTC | CASSLAAVREQFF
TRBJ2-1 | NA | NA | TRBV6-5 | TGTGCCAGCAGTTATGCCGGGACCCCGGTGCCCAATGAGCAGTTCTTC | CASSYAGTPVPNEQFF
TRBJ2-7 | NA | TRBD1 | TRBV6-6 | TGTGCCAGCAGTTACGGTGGGACAGGGACGGAAGAGCAGTACTTC | CASSYGGTGTEEQYF
TRBJ2-7 | NA | NA | TRBV25-1 | TGTGCCAGCACCCAGCCAGGGTTGCCCTACGAGCAGTACTTC | CASTQPGLPYEQYF
TRBJ1-6 | NA | NA | TRBV6-1 | TGTGCCAGCAGTGAAGCGATCCTGGCGGGTTCACCCCTCCACTTT | CASSEAILAGSPLHF
TRBJ1-2 | NA | NA | TRBV5-1 | TGCGCCAGCAGCATTGACAGTTTGGTAAACTATGGCTACACCTTC | CASSIDSLVNYGYTF
TRBJ2-3 | NA | NA | TRBV6-6 | TGTGCCAGCAGCCCCAGTACAGATACGCAGTATTTT | CASSPSTDTQYF
TRBJ2-5 | once | TRBD2 | TRBV9 | TGTGCCAGCAGCGTCGGACTAGCGGGAGGGCCCCGGGAGACCCAGTACTTC | CASSVGLAGGPRETQYF
TRBJ2-2 | NA | TRBD2 | TRBV5-1 | TGCGCCAGCAGCTCGACTAGCGGGAGTTCCGGGGAGCTGTTTTTT | CASSSTSGSSGELFF
TRBJ2-2 | NA | NA | TRBV5-5 | TGTGCCAGCAGACCAACCGGCAGGTCGAACACCGGGGAGCTGTTTTTT | CASRPTGRSNTGELFF
TRBJ1-6 | NA | NA | TRBV7-2 | TGTGCCAGCAGCTTTTCAGGGGACCCGGATAATTCACCCCTCCACTTT | CASSFSGDPDNSPLHF